This passage covers 5 T cell receptor beta chains from one sample sequenced in a study of human T cells and chemical hapten exposure. TCRdb re-called the RACE reads through MiXCR, storing one row per CDR3 protein. The data contain about 82,000 distinct CDR3 sequences, about an eighth of them singletons. Indicated time point: patch test 3, about 24 weeks after DPC sensitization. Indicated treatment: therapeutic diphenylcyclopropenone sensitization with weekly scalp DPC. The sample in question was whole blood, obtained in connection with sensitization to the hapten diphenylcyclopropenone (DPC). Receptors were obtained from a woman aged 50 to 60 with alopecia areata. Some clones in this sample may be carry-over from other donors' samples.

This clonotype was detected ten times or more. The CDR3 loop reads CASSPQGAVGNQPQHF. CDR3 DNA sequence: TGTGCCAGCTCACCACAGGGGGCGGTTGGCAATCAGCCCCAGCATTTT. V and J are TRBV18 and TRBJ1-5; TRBD1 agrees at 7 bases. Trimming took 1 base from V and 2 from J; bases not matched to a gene: 5. In germline, CDR1 is KGHSH, CDR2 LQKENI. CDR3 length: 16 residues.

This clonotype came up a few times. The rearrangement uses TRBV5-5 and TRBJ2-1; D assignment may be TRBD1 or TRBD2 (5 bases each). V was cut by 0 bases and J by 3 bases, with 13 bases left in between. The germline CDR1 and CDR2 sequences are SGHKS and YYEKEE (reference sequence). The CDR3 is 16 residues long. The CDR3 here is CASSLAGQQIYNEQFF. The CDR3 nucleotides are TGTGCCAGCAGCTTGGCGGGGCAGCAAATCTACAATGAGCAGTTCTTC.

Many counts were recorded for this clonotype. The chain couples TRBV29-1 to TRBJ2-3; TRBD1 matches 8 bases. The J segment lost 1 base and the V segment lost 7 bases, leaving 4 bases of the junction unmatched. This CDR3 is 13 amino acids long. In germline, CDR1 is SQVTM, CDR2 ANQGSEA. Here the CDR3 DNA reads TGCAGCGCCCAGACAGGGGGCACAGATACGCAGTATTTT. Protein sequence: CSAQTGGTDTQYF.

The chain combines TRBV5-5 with TRBJ1-4; a weak D match, TRBD1 (6 bases). CDR3 size: 15 residues. Per the germline V gene, CDR1 is SGHKS and CDR2 is YYEKEE (reference sequence). Trimming pared 1 base from V and 5 bases from J, leaving 12 bases between. The CDR3 protein is CASSLWRDKNEKLFF. The CDR3 DNA follows: TGTGCCAGCAGCTTGTGGAGGGACAAAAATGAAAAACTGTTTTTT.

V is TRBV18 and J is TRBJ1-4, with D tentatively TRBD1 (5 bases). In germline, CDR1 is KGHSH, CDR2 LQKENI. This CDR3 spans 15 amino acids. Trimming pared 5 bases from V and 5 bases from J, leaving 15 bases between. This chain's CDR3 is CASSKPGTDNEKLFF. The CDR3 DNA sequence: TGTGCCAGCTCAAAACCCGGGACGGACAATGAAAAACTGTTTTTT.